This T cell receptor (beta chain) appears in the sequencing data of a study of blood T cells in healthy people across ages (dated by TCRdb to about 2015). About the study as a whole: In model experiments, template switching captured about one uniquely barcoded TCR beta cDNA molecule for every two T cells. The study measured age-related changes in TCR beta repertoire diversity using deep sequencing normalized with unique cDNA molecular identifiers. The donors were split into four age groups: young (average approximately 16 years), middle-aged (around 37), aged (roughly 65) and long-lived (roughly 80). To avoid experimental bias, donors of different ages were spread randomly across the sequencing lanes. Using the same blood draw, the study looked at two additional independent replicas of 1 million unique cDNA reads for two donors, one aged 18 to 30 and the other aged 80 or older.

Clipping removes 9 bases from V and 2 bases from J, with 9 as the unmatched junction base count. Measured from the cysteine to the phenylalanine, the CDR3 is 15 residues long. Left in the record is the CDR3 DNA by itself, 45 bases read in frame from the first base. The germline V gene supplies CDR1 SGHTA and CDR2 FQGNSA. Receptors were amplified or captured by 5' RACE. The sequencer was an Illumina HiSeq 2500. A second about 7 to 11 cycle PCR used a sample-barcoded 5' primer and a J-beta primer mix. A unique molecular identifier was introduced onto each TCR beta cDNA molecule by a template-switch 5' adaptor carrying 12 random nucleotides. At least 3 million CDR3-containing paired-end reads were obtained from each sample. The Mint cDNA synthesis kit, primed by a TRBC-specific oligonucleotide, was used to synthesize first-strand cDNA from all RNA. Following uracil-DNA glycosylase treatment, all cDNA underwent a first 18-cycle PCR with the universal primers M1SS and BC2_uni_R. As for the original processing: Normalization of each sample was performed by random selection of 1 million high-quality reads, each carrying a distinct molecular identifier. Instead of being binned into consensus sequences, reads that shared molecular identifiers were thrown out. MiTCR, with a Q25 quality threshold and the strictest error-elimination algorithm, was used for CDR3 identification, clonotype clustering and error correction. A nonparametric unseen species model with Euler transformation was used to estimate lower-bound total TCR beta diversity. TCRdb itself trimmed the public reads at Q25 with fastp, ran MiXCR and retained productive beta chains. CDR3 protein sequences are deduplicated, and each keeps its most common genes and DNA. In this record, the V and J calls reflect TCRdb's handling and not the investigators' own analysis. Present in this sample are some 370,000 distinct CDR3 sequences, approximately 47% of which were seen just once. Under 65% of the sample belongs to the ten largest clones.

Summary of the overall study and its limitations: Observed TCR beta diversity correlated strongly with the percentage of naive T cells measured by flow cytometry. Conclusive comparison of naive and antigen-experienced compartments was prevented by the profiling of bulk unsorted PBMCs. Estimates of total diversity from one million sequenced T cells were regarded as lower bounds and underestimates. The long-lived group showed more naive CD4+ T cells, fewer expanded clones and increased TCR diversity than the aged group, suggesting age selection. Because donor CMV infection status was unknown, age-related changes in expanded clonotypes were potentially confounded. Observed TCR beta diversity per million T cells fell roughly linearly with age, and a significant reduction was already apparent by age roughly 40.

Donors were 35 to 40 systemically healthy Caucasian individuals from Russia aged roughly 6 to 95 years. Approximately 10 milliliters of peripheral blood were collected from each donor into EDTA-treated Vacutainer tubes. Ficoll-Paque density-gradient centrifugation was used to isolate PBMCs, with at least 6.5 million per sample. Trizol reagent was used to extract total RNA from the PBMCs, yielding at least 6 micrograms per sample. The percentages of naive CD45RAhigh/CD27high T cells were determined by flow cytometry on a PBMC aliquot from every donor. On this clonotype: Its specific antigen is unknown. Per-nucleotide qualities are absent, and no much larger clonotype sits a single base away.

The rearranged segments are TRBV7-2 and TRBJ2-5; 10 of the junction bases match TRBD2. This receptor was taken from a man aged 55 to 70 in good health. Sequencing used blood. The CDR3 region reads CASNLAGGPQETQYF. Read as DNA, the sequence is TGTGCCAGTAATTTAGCGGGAGGTCCACAAGAGACCCAGTACTTC.